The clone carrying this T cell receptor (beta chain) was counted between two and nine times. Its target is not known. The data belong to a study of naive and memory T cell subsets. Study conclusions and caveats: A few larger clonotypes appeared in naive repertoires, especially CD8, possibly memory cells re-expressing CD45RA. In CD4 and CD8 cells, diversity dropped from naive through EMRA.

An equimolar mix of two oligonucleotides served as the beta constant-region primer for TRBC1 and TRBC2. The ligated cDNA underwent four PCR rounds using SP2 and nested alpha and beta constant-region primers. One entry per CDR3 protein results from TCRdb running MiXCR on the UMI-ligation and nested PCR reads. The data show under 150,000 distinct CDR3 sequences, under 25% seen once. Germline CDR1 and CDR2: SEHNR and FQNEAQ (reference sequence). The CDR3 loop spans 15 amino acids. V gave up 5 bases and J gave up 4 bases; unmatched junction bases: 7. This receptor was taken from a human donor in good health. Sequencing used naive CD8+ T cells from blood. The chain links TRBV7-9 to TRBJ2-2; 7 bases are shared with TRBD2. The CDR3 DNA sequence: TGTGCCAGCAGCCACGGACTAGTATCCACCGGGGAGCTGTTTTTT. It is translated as CASSHGLVSTGELFF.